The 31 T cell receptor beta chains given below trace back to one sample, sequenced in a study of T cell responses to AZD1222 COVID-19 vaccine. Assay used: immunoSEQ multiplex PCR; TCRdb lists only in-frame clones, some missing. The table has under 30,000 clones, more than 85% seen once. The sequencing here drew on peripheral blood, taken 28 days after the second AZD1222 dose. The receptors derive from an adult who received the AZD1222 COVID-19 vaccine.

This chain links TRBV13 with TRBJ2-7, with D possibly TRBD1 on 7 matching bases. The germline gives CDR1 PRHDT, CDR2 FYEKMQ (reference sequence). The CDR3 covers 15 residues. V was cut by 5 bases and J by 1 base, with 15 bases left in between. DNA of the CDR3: TGTGCCAGCAGCCCGGGGGACAGACCATCCTACGAGCAGTACTTC. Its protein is CASSPGDRPSYEQYF.

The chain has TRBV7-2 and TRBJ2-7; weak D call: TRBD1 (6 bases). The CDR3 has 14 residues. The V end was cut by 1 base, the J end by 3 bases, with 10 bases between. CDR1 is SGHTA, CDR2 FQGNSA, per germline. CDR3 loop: CASSLELGGYEQYF. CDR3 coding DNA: TGTGCCAGCAGCTTAGAATTAGGGGGCTACGAGCAGTACTTC.

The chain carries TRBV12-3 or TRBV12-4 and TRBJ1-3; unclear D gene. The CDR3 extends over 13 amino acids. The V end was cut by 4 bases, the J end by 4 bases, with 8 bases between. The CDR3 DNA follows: TGTGCCAGCAGTTCCCCCCGGGGAAACACCATATATTTT. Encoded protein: CASSSPRGNTIYF.

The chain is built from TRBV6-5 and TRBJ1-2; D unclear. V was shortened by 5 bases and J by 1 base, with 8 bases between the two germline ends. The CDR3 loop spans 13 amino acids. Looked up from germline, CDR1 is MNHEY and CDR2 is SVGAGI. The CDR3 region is CASSRELNYGYTF. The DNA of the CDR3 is TGTGCCAGCAGTAGGGAGCTTAACTATGGCTACACCTTC.

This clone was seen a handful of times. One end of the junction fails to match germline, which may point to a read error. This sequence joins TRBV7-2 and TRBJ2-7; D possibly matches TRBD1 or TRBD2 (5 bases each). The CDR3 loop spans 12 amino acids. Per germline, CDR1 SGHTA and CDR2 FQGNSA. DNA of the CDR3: TGTGCCAGCAGCGGGACGAGGAAGGGGTTAGACTTC. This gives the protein CASSGTRKGLDF.

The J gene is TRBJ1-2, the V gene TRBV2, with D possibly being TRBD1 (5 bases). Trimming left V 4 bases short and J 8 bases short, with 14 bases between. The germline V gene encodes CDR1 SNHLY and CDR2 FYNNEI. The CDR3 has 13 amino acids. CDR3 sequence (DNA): TGTGCCAGCAGTGCCGGGACGCCGGGCGGCTACACCTTC. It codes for CASSAGTPGGYTF. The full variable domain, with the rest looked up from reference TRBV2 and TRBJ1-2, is EPEVTQTPSHQVTQMGQEVILRCVPISNHLYFYWYRQILGQKVEFLVSFYNNEISEKSEIFDDQFSVERPDGSNFTLKIRSTKLEDSAMYFCASSAGTPGGYTFGSGTRLTVV.

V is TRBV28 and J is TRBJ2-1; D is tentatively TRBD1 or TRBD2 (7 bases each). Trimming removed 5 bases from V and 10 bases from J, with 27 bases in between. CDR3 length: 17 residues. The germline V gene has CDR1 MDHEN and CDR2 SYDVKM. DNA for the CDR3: TGTGCCAGCAGTGCCTTAACCCAGGGGGGGCTCGGCATAGAGCAGTTCTTC. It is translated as CASSALTQGGLGIEQFF.

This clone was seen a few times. CDR3 sequence reads: CASSVGGAHNSPLHF. CDR3 nucleotide sequence: TGTGCCAGCAGCGTAGGGGGGGCGCATAATTCACCCCTCCACTTT. The V gene is TRBV9, the J gene TRBJ1-6, with D perhaps TRBD1 (6 bases). The CDR3 extends over 15 amino acids. CDR1 and CDR2 (germline): SGDLS, YYNGEE. V was cut by 0 bases and J by 5 bases, with 9 bases left in between.

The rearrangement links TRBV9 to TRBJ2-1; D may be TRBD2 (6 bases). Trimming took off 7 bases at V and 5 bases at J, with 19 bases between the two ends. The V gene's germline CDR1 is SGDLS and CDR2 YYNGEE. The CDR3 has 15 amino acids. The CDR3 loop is CASSIPGTVDNEQFF. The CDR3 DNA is TGTGCCAGCTCCATCCCCGGGACTGTAGACAATGAGCAGTTCTTC.

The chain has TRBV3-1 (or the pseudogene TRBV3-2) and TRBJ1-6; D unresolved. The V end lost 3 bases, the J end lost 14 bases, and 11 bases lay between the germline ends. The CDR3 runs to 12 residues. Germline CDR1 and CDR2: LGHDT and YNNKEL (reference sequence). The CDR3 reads CASSQARTSLHF. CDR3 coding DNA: TGTGCCAGCAGCCAGGCCAGAACATCCCTCCACTTT.

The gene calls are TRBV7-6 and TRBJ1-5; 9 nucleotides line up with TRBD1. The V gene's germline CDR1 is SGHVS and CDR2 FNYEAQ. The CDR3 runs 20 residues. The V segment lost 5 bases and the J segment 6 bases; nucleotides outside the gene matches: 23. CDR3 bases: TGTGCCAGCAGCAAAGGGGCCCGGGTAGGGGGACAGGGAATTTCTCAGCCCCAGCATTTT. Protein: CASSKGARVGGQGISQPQHF.

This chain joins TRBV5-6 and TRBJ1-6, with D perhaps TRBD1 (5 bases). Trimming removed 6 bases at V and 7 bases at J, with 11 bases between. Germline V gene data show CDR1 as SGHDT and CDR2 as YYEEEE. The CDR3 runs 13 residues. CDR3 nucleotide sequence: TGTGCCAGCACCCTCTGGGGGAATTCACCCCTCCACTTT. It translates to CASTLWGNSPLHF.

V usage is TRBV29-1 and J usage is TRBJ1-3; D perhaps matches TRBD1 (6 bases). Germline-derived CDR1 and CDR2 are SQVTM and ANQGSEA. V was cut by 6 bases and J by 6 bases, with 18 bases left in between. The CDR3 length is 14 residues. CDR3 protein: CSVRGGGDLNTIYF. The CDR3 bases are TGCAGCGTGAGAGGGGGTGGAGACTTAAACACCATATATTTT.

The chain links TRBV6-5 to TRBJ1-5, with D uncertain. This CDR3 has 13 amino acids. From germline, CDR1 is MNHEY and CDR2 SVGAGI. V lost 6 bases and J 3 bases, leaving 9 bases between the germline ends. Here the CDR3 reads CASRKDLNQPQHF. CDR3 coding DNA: TGTGCCAGCAGAAAGGACCTCAATCAGCCCCAGCATTTT.

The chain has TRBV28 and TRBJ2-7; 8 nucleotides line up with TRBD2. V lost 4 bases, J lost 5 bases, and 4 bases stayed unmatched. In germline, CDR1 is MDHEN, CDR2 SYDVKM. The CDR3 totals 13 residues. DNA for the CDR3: TGTGCCAGCAGTTCCAGCGGGAGAGACGAGCAGTACTTC. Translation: CASSSSGRDEQYF.

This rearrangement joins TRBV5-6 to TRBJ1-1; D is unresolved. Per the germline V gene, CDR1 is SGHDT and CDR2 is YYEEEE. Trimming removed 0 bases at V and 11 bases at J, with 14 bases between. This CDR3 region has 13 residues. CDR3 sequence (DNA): TGTGCCAGCAGCTTGGGACACAAAAAAGGGGCTTTCTTT. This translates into CASSLGHKKGAFF.

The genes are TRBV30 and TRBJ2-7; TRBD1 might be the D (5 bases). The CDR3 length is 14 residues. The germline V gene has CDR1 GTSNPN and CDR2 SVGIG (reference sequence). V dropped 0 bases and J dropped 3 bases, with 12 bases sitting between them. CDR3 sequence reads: CAWSVLKGHYEQYF. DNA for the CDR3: TGTGCCTGGAGTGTACTAAAGGGGCACTACGAGCAGTACTTC.

In DNA form, the CDR3 reads TGTGCCAGCTCACCCGAGGACAGCCCGTACTATGGCTACACCTTC. Its protein is CASSPEDSPYYGYTF. The chain couples TRBV18 to TRBJ1-2; tentatively, D is TRBD1 (6 bases). V dropped 3 bases and J dropped 3 bases, with 14 bases sitting between them. The CDR3 length is 15 residues. The germline CDR1 and CDR2 sequences are KGHSH and LQKENI.

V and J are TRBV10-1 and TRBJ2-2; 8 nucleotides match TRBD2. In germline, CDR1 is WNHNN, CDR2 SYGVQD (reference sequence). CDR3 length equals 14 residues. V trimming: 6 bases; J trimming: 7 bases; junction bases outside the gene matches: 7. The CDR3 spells CASRASGSGGELFF. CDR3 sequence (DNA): TGCGCCAGCAGGGCCAGCGGGAGCGGCGGGGAGCTGTTTTTT.

The CDR3 protein is CASSWRIGTVTETQYF. In DNA, the CDR3 is TGTGCCAGCAGCTGGCGGATTGGCACTGTAACCGAGACCCAGTACTTC. The chain combines TRBV5-8 with TRBJ2-5; no firm D call. CDR3 length: 16 amino acids. Trimming took 3 bases from V and 5 from J, leaving 20 bases between them. The V gene's germline CDR1 is SGHTS and CDR2 YDEGEE. The full variable domain, in which reference TRBV5-8 and TRBJ2-5 provide the parts outside the CDR3, is EAGVTQSPTHLIKTRGQQATLRCSPISGHTSVYWYQQALGLGLQFLLWYDEGEERNRGNFPPRFSGRQFPNYSSELNVNALELEDSALYLCASSWRIGTVTETQYFGPGTRLLVL.

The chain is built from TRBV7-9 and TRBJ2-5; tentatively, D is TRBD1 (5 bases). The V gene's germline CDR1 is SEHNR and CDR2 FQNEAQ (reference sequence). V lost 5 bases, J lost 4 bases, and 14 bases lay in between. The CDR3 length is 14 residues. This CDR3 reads CASSPPAGLETQYF. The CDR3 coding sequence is TGTGCCAGCAGCCCCCCGGCAGGGCTAGAGACCCAGTACTTC.

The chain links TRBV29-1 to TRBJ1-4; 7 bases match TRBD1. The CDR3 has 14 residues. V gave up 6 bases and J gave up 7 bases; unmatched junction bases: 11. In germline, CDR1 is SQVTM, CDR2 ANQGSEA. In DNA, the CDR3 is TGCAGCGTCACCGGAGAGGGGGCTCGTGAAAAACTGTTTTTT. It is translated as CSVTGEGAREKLFF.

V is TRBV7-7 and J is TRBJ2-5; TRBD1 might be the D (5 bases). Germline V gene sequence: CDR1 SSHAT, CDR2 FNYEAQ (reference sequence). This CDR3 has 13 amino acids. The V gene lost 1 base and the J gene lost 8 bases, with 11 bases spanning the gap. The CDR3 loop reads CASSLVGAATQYF. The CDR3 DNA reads TGTGCCAGCAGCTTAGTTGGGGCAGCAACCCAGTACTTC. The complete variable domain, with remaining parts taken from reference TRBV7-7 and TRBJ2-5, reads GAGVSQSPRYKVTKRGQDVTLRCDPISSHATLYWYQQALGQGPEFLTYFNYEAQPDKSGLPSDRFSAERPEGSISTLTIQRTEQRDSAMYRCASSLVGAATQYFGPGTRLLVL.

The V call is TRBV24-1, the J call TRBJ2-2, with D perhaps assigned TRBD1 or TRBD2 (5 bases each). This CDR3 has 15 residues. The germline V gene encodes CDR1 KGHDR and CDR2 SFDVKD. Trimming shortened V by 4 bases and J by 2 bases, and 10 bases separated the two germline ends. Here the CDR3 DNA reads TGTGCCACCAGTGACCCAGGGAGAAACACCGGGGAGCTGTTTTTT. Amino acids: CATSDPGRNTGELFF.

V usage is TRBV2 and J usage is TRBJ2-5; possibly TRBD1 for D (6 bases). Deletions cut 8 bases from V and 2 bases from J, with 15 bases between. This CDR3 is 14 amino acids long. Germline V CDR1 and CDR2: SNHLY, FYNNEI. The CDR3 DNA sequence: TGTGCCAGCGGGCCCTCCAGGGGTCAAGAGACCCAGTACTTC. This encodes CASGPSRGQETQYF.

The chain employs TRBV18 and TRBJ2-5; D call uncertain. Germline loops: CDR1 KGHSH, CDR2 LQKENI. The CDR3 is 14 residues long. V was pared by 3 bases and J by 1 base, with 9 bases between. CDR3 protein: CASSPGSSQETQYF. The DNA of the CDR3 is TGTGCCAGCTCACCTGGATCTAGCCAAGAGACCCAGTACTTC.

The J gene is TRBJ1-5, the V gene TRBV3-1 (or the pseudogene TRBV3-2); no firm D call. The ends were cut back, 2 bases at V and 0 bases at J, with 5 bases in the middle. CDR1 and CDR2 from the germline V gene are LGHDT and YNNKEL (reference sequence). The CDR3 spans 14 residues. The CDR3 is CASSQKNSNQPQHF. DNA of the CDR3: TGTGCCAGCAGCCAAAAAAATAGCAATCAGCCCCAGCATTTT.

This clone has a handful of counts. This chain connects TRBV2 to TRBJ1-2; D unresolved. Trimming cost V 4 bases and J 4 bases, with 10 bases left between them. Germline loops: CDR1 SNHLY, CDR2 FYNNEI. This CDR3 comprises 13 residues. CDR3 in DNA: TGTGCCAGCAGTGTGCAGGTTAGCTATGGCTACACCTTC. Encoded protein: CASSVQVSYGYTF.

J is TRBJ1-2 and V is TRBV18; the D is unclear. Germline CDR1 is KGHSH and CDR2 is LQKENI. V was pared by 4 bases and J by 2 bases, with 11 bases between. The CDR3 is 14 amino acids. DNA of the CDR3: TGTGCCAGCTCACTAGGGCAGTTCAACTATGGCTACACCTTC. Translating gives CASSLGQFNYGYTF.

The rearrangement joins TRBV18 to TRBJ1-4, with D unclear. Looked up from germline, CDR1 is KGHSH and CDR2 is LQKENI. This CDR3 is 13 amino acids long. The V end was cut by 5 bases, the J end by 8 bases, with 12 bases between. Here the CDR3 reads CASSRLTGEKLFF. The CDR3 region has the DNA TGTGCCAGCTCAAGACTAACTGGGGAAAAACTGTTTTTT. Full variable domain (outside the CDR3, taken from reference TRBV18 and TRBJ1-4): NAGVMQNPRHLVRRRGQEARLRCSPMKGHSHVYWYRQLPEEGLKFMVYLQKENIIDESGMPKERFSAEFPKEGPSILRIQQVVRGDSAAYFCASSRLTGEKLFFGSGTQLSVL.

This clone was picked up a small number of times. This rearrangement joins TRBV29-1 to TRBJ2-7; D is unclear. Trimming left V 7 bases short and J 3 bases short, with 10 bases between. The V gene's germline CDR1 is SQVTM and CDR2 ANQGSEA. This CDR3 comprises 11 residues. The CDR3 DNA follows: TGCAGCGCCCTGAACAACTACGAGCAGTACTTC. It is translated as CSALNNYEQYF.